These T cell receptor beta chains were read from a single sample in a study of regulatory T cells in long-lasting Graves disease. TCRdb processed the multiplex PCR reads anew with MiXCR; each CDR3 protein has one entry. Among hundreds of thousands of distinct CDR3 sequences listed, roughly 13% were seen once. These same records also appear under a second study, on T cells in Graves' hyperthyroidism and ophthalmopathy.

Here the sequenced sample was peripheral blood mononuclear cells (PBMCs), taken at new diagnosis, from a patient treated with antithyroid drugs. Receptor source: a man younger than 45 with Graves disease. The CDR3 runs from the conserved cysteine through the conserved F or W. A D gene is named only where the DNA matches it firmly. A row's size may be missing; if present it is once, few, many or a size class.

clone size: few; V gene: TRBV5-1; CDR3 length: 13; J gene: TRBJ2-3; D gene: TRBD2; CDR3 protein: CASSPEGRGAQYF; CDR3 DNA: TGCGCCAGCAGCCCCGAGGGGCGGGGGGCGCAGTATTTT
clone size: many; V gene: TRBV3-1; CDR3 length: 15; J gene: TRBJ2-3; D gene: TRBD2; CDR3 protein: CASSQGAGGTDTQYF; CDR3 DNA: TGTGCCAGCAGCCAAGGAGCGGGAGGCACAGATACGCAGTATTTT
clone size: many; V gene: TRBV24-1; CDR3 length: 15; J gene: TRBJ2-5; D gene: TRBD1; CDR3 protein: CATSDSGQGPVTQYF; CDR3 DNA: TGTGCCACCAGTGATAGTGGACAGGGCCCGGTGACCCAGTACTTC
clone size: many; V gene: TRBV29-1; CDR3 length: 21; J gene: TRBJ2-3; D gene: TRBD2; CDR3 protein: CSVEGAPDSELAGAVTDTQYF; CDR3 DNA: TGCAGCGTTGAAGGGGCTCCGGACAGTGAACTAGCGGGAGCGGTGACAGATACGCAGTATTTT
clone size: few; V gene: TRBV30; CDR3 length: 13; J gene: TRBJ1-2; D gene: TRBD1; CDR3 protein: CAWSRQGVYGYTF; CDR3 DNA: TGTGCCTGGAGTCGACAGGGGGTGTATGGCTACACCTTC
clone size: few; V gene: TRBV19; CDR3 length: 14; J gene: TRBJ2-1; D gene: TRBD2; CDR3 protein: CASHYGRGENEQFF; CDR3 DNA: TGTGCCAGTCATTACGGCCGGGGGGAGAATGAGCAGTTCTTC
clone size: .; V gene: TRBV5-1; CDR3 length: 13; J gene: TRBJ2-7; D gene: .; CDR3 protein: CASSLDYLYEQYF; CDR3 DNA: TGCGCCAGCAGCTTGGACTATCTCTACGAGCAGTACTTC
clone size: many; V gene: TRBV12-3/TRBV12-4; CDR3 length: 14; J gene: TRBJ2-5; D gene: .; CDR3 protein: CASSLVGPGETQYF; CDR3 DNA: TGTGCCAGCAGCTTAGTGGGACCAGGAGAGACCCAGTACTTC
clone size: .; V gene: TRBV19; CDR3 length: 14; J gene: TRBJ2-3; D gene: TRBD1; CDR3 protein: CASTADRGGDTQYF; CDR3 DNA: TGTGCCAGTACCGCGGACAGGGGAGGCGATACGCAGTATTTT
clone size: .; V gene: TRBV6-1; CDR3 length: 13; J gene: TRBJ1-1; D gene: .; CDR3 protein: CASRPAENTEAFF; CDR3 DNA: TGTGCCAGCAGGCCTGCCGAGAACACTGAAGCTTTCTTT
clone size: many; V gene: TRBV20-1; CDR3 length: 14; J gene: TRBJ2-5; D gene: .; CDR3 protein: CSARGGSGVETQYF; CDR3 DNA: TGCAGTGCTAGAGGGGGGAGTGGGGTTGAGACCCAGTACTTC
clone size: many; V gene: TRBV29-1; CDR3 length: 14; J gene: TRBJ2-1; D gene: TRBD1; CDR3 protein: CSIYRDRLYNEQFF; CDR3 DNA: TGCAGCATATACCGGGACAGACTATACAATGAGCAGTTCTTC
clone size: .; V gene: TRBV14; CDR3 length: 20; J gene: TRBJ1-1; D gene: .; CDR3 protein: CASSYSPPVSGWRVNTEAFF; CDR3 DNA: TGTGCCAGCAGCTATTCGCCCCCAGTCAGCGGGTGGAGAGTGAACACTGAAGCTTTCTTT
clone size: few; V gene: TRBV20-1; CDR3 length: 13; J gene: TRBJ1-2; D gene: .; CDR3 protein: CSARESAGGGYTF; CDR3 DNA: TGCAGTGCTAGAGAATCAGCCGGAGGTGGCTACACCTTC
clone size: many; V gene: TRBV5-1; CDR3 length: 14; J gene: TRBJ1-2; D gene: .; CDR3 protein: CASSIRGLDYGYTF; CDR3 DNA: TGCGCCAGCAGCATACGGGGCCTGGACTATGGCTACACCTTC
clone size: many; V gene: TRBV7-9; CDR3 length: 16; J gene: TRBJ2-2; D gene: .; CDR3 protein: CASSLQRRANTGELFF; CDR3 DNA: TGTGCCAGCAGCTTGCAGCGAAGGGCGAACACCGGGGAGCTGTTTTTT
clone size: few; V gene: TRBV7-9; CDR3 length: 15; J gene: TRBJ2-6; D gene: .; CDR3 protein: CASSLVRTGANVLTF; CDR3 DNA: TGTGCCAGCAGCTTAGTCAGGACTGGGGCCAACGTCCTGACTTTC
clone size: many; V gene: TRBV2; CDR3 length: 13; J gene: TRBJ2-5; D gene: TRBD2; CDR3 protein: CATGLVVRETQYF; CDR3 DNA: TGTGCCACCGGACTAGTGGTGAGAGAGACCCAGTACTTC
clone size: many; V gene: TRBV10-3; CDR3 length: 16; J gene: TRBJ2-7; D gene: TRBD1; CDR3 protein: CAISESKGTGVYEQYF; CDR3 DNA: TGTGCCATCAGTGAGTCGAAGGGGACAGGGGTCTACGAGCAGTACTTC
clone size: many; V gene: TRBV2; CDR3 length: 13; J gene: TRBJ2-5; D gene: .; CDR3 protein: CASNEGYQETQYF; CDR3 DNA: TGTGCCAGCAACGAGGGTTACCAAGAGACCCAGTACTTC
clone size: many; V gene: TRBV25-1; CDR3 length: 15; J gene: TRBJ1-1; D gene: TRBD1; CDR3 protein: CASSPGQGYVTEAFF; CDR3 DNA: TGTGCCAGCAGCCCCGGACAGGGTTATGTCACTGAAGCTTTCTTT
clone size: .; V gene: TRBV14; CDR3 length: 13; J gene: TRBJ2-7; D gene: TRBD1; CDR3 protein: CASRDRGQYEQYF; CDR3 DNA: TGTGCCAGCAGAGACAGGGGGCAGTACGAGCAGTACTTC
clone size: many; V gene: TRBV5-4; CDR3 length: 15; J gene: TRBJ2-5; D gene: TRBD2; CDR3 protein: CASSLGLAYQETQYF; CDR3 DNA: TGTGCCAGCAGCCTGGGACTAGCGTACCAAGAGACCCAGTACTTC
clone size: .; V gene: TRBV15; CDR3 length: 13; J gene: TRBJ2-5; D gene: .; CDR3 protein: CATSRDQRETQYF; CDR3 DNA: TGTGCCACCAGCAGAGATCAGCGGGAGACCCAGTACTTC
clone size: .; V gene: TRBV2; CDR3 length: 13; J gene: TRBJ1-3; D gene: .; CDR3 protein: CASSQAIGNTIYF; CDR3 DNA: TGTGCCAGCAGCCAGGCTATTGGAAACACCATATATTTT
clone size: many; V gene: TRBV2; CDR3 length: 14; J gene: TRBJ1-1; D gene: .; CDR3 protein: CASSVTGLNTEAFF; CDR3 DNA: TGTGCCAGCAGTGTCACAGGGCTGAACACTGAAGCTTTCTTT
clone size: many; V gene: TRBV20-1; CDR3 length: 15; J gene: TRBJ2-3; D gene: .; CDR3 protein: CSAPPGGAPTDTQYF; CDR3 DNA: TGCAGTGCTCCACCGGGCGGGGCCCCCACAGATACGCAGTATTTT
clone size: .; V gene: TRBV20-1; CDR3 length: 14; J gene: TRBJ2-7; D gene: TRBD2; CDR3 protein: CSASTGEGRHEQYF; CDR3 DNA: TGCAGTGCTAGTACCGGGGAGGGCCGCCACGAGCAGTACTTC
clone size: few; V gene: TRBV24-1; CDR3 length: 13; J gene: TRBJ2-5; D gene: .; CDR3 protein: CATSDTSAETQYF; CDR3 DNA: TGTGCCACCAGTGATACTAGTGCAGAGACCCAGTACTTC
clone size: many; V gene: TRBV28; CDR3 length: 14; J gene: TRBJ1-6; D gene: .; CDR3 protein: CASSLASQEFTLHF; CDR3 DNA: TGTGCCAGCAGTTTGGCTAGTCAAGAATTCACCCTCCACTTT
clone size: .; V gene: TRBV29-1; CDR3 length: 13; J gene: TRBJ2-4; D gene: TRBD2; CDR3 protein: CSVEGGFKNIQYF; CDR3 DNA: TGCAGCGTTGAGGGAGGGTTCAAAAACATTCAGTACTTC
clone size: many; V gene: TRBV12-3/TRBV12-4; CDR3 length: 14; J gene: TRBJ2-5; D gene: .; CDR3 protein: CASSLNWEKETQYF; CDR3 DNA: TGTGCCAGCAGTCTCAATTGGGAGAAAGAGACCCAGTACTTC
clone size: many; V gene: TRBV7-9; CDR3 length: 16; J gene: TRBJ2-2; D gene: .; CDR3 protein: CASSGPGRTNTGELFF; CDR3 DNA: TGTGCCAGCAGCGGGCCCGGACGGACCAACACCGGGGAGCTGTTTTTT
clone size: .; V gene: TRBV27; CDR3 length: 13; J gene: TRBJ2-5; D gene: .; CDR3 protein: CASSRRNQETQYF; CDR3 DNA: TGTGCCAGCAGTAGAAGGAATCAAGAGACCCAGTACTTC
clone size: many; V gene: TRBV7-6; CDR3 length: 14; J gene: TRBJ1-5; D gene: .; CDR3 protein: CASSLDGGAQPQHF; CDR3 DNA: TGTGCCAGCAGCTTAGACGGTGGGGCTCAGCCCCAGCATTTT
clone size: few; V gene: TRBV10-3; CDR3 length: 14; J gene: TRBJ1-3; D gene: .; CDR3 protein: CATTAGEGRHTIYF; CDR3 DNA: TGTGCCACAACCGCGGGAGAAGGGAGGCACACCATATATTTT
clone size: few; V gene: TRBV20-1; CDR3 length: 12; J gene: TRBJ1-1; D gene: .; CDR3 protein: CSAREANTEAFF; CDR3 DNA: TGCAGTGCTAGAGAGGCGAACACTGAAGCTTTCTTT
clone size: many; V gene: TRBV9; CDR3 length: 13; J gene: TRBJ1-4; D gene: .; CDR3 protein: CASSVSPLEKLFF; CDR3 DNA: TGTGCCAGCAGCGTGTCCCCACTTGAAAAACTGTTTTTT
clone size: .; V gene: TRBV27; CDR3 length: 15; J gene: TRBJ1-4; D gene: .; CDR3 protein: CASSFQGGTNEKLFF; CDR3 DNA: TGTGCCAGCAGTTTCCAGGGAGGGACTAATGAAAAACTGTTTTTT
clone size: few; V gene: TRBV6-1; CDR3 length: 13; J gene: TRBJ2-7; D gene: .; CDR3 protein: CASSDEGPYEQYF; CDR3 DNA: TGTGCCAGCAGTGACGAGGGCCCCTACGAGCAGTACTTC
clone size: .; V gene: TRBV20-1; CDR3 length: 14; J gene: TRBJ1-5; D gene: .; CDR3 protein: CSATLGPGNQPQHF; CDR3 DNA: TGCAGTGCTACCCTCGGGCCCGGCAATCAGCCCCAGCATTTT
clone size: few; V gene: TRBV6-4; CDR3 length: 12; J gene: TRBJ2-3; D gene: .; CDR3 protein: CASSVDGDTQYF; CDR3 DNA: TGTGCCAGCAGTGTAGACGGCGATACGCAGTATTTT
clone size: .; V gene: TRBV19; CDR3 length: 15; J gene: TRBJ1-4; D gene: .; CDR3 protein: CASIHRAQAGEKLFF; CDR3 DNA: TGTGCCAGTATCCACAGGGCCCAAGCAGGGGAAAAACTGTTTTTT